This TCR beta chain appears in the sequencing data of a study of technical replicates of blood from a handful of donors. Assay used: immunoSEQ multiplex PCR; TCRdb lists only in-frame clones, some missing. This sample has around 69,000 clones, with around 97% found just once. CDR1 is LGHNT and CDR2 is FRNRAP in the germline V gene. The V and J ends lost 2 bases and 5 bases, in that order; junction bases with no gene match: 6. The CDR3 runs 16 residues. The specimen sequenced was T cells isolated from PBMCs. The source of this sequence is a human donor in good health. The chain couples TRBV12-5 to TRBJ2-2, with 9 bases fitting TRBD2. The CDR3 spells CASGLISGSTTGELFF. The CDR3 DNA sequence: TGTGCTAGTGGTTTGATTAGCGGGAGTACTACCGGGGAGCTGTTTTTT.